The clone carrying this T cell receptor beta chain was seen ten or more times. Its target is not known. The entry originates in a study of CD8 T cells in ankylosing spondylitis. General study findings and limits: One TCR beta motif, made up of about 8 highly homologous variants, appeared characteristic of ankylosing spondylitis blood. With a CD8+ phenotype, disease-linked clones were relatively rare in peripheral blood. Clones linked to disease were reported to show significant enrichment in matched ankylosing spondylitis synovial fluid.

It was by quantitative 5'-RACE with molecular barcodes that TCR beta libraries were made. From the 5' RACE reads, TCRdb called clonotypes with MiXCR, one entry per CDR3 protein. Of about 42,000 distinct CDR3 sequences detected, around 2.8% appear once; the ten largest clones hold approximately 4.5%. The sequencing input was blood, either unsorted or a sorted T cell fraction (not recorded which). The receptor was isolated from a male donor with ankylosing spondylitis or in good health (not recorded which).

The chain's CDR3 is CASSVGMGAGVVETQYF. The CDR3 nucleotides are TGTGCCAGCAGCGTAGGAATGGGGGCGGGAGTGGTCGAGACCCAGTACTTC. This chain uses TRBV9 with TRBJ2-5, with D tentatively TRBD2 (7 bases). Trimming removed 0 bases from V and 5 bases from J, with 20 bases in between. The germline gives CDR1 SGDLS, CDR2 YYNGEE. This CDR3 is 17 amino acids long.